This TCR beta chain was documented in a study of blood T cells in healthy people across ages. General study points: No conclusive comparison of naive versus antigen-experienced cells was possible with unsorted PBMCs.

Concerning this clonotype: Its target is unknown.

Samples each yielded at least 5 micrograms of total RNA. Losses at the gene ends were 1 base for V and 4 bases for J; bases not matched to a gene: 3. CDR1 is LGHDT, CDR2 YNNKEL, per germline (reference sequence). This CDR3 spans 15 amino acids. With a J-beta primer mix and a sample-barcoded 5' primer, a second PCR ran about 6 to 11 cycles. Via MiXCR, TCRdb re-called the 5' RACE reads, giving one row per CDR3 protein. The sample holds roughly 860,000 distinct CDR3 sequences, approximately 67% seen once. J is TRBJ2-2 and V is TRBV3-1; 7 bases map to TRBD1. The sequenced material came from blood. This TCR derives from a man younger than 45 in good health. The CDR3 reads CASSQGTGSTGELFF. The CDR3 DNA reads TGTGCCAGCAGCCAAGGGACAGGATCCACCGGGGAGCTGTTTTTT. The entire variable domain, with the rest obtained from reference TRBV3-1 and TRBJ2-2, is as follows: DTAVSQTPKYLVTQMGNDKSIKCEQNLGHDTMYWYKQDSKKFLKIMFSYNNKELIINETVPNRFSPKSPDKAHLNLHINSLELGDSAVYFCASSQGTGSTGELFFGEGSRLTVL.